Listed here are 16 T cell receptor beta chains from one sample, sequenced in a study of T cell changes during pregnancy in multiple sclerosis. TCRdb's copy holds only in-frame clones and misses some; the assay was immunoSEQ multiplex PCR. The top ten clones hold 1.6% of a sample with approximately 100,000 clones, 91% of them seen once. Sample: peripheral blood, taken before pregnancy. These receptors originate from a female donor with multiple sclerosis, enrolled in a pregnancy study.

The chain uses TRBV7-2 and TRBJ1-2, with D tentatively TRBD1 (6 bases). Germline V gene sequence: CDR1 SGHTA, CDR2 FQGNSA. V was clipped by 5 bases and J by 10 bases, with 14 bases between them. The CDR3 covers 12 residues. The CDR3: CASSPGTPLYTF. The CDR3 nucleotides are TGTGCCAGCAGCCCTGGGACACCTCTCTACACCTTC. The entire variable domain, with the rest obtained from reference TRBV7-2 and TRBJ1-2, is as follows: GAGVSQSPSNKVTEKGKDVELRCDPISGHTALYWYRQSLGQGLEFLIYFQGNSAPDKSGLPSDRFSAERTGGSVSTLTIQRTQQEDSAVYLCASSPGTPLYTFGSGTRLTVV.

The chain has TRBV19 and TRBJ1-1, with 9 bases matching TRBD1. Germline loops: CDR1 LNHDA, CDR2 SQIVND (reference sequence). After removal of 2 bases from V and 4 bases from J, the junction contained 8 bases not matched to a gene. The CDR3 sequence is 16 residues long. The CDR3 region is CASSIFAGTGPTEAFF. DNA of the CDR3: TGTGCCAGTAGTATATTCGCCGGGACAGGGCCCACTGAAGCTTTCTTT.

As regards this clone: The final CDR3 position lacks the conserved phenylalanine or tryptophan, pointing to a likely read error. Because the CDR3's place on the DNA is in doubt, the DNA is left out and the CDR3 is given as listed by TCRdb. This chain uses TRBV6-5 with TRBJ2-7; the table's TRBD2 call for D was not verified on the DNA. CDR1 MNHEY and CDR2 SVGAGI come from the germline V gene. Including both end residues, the CDR3 is 14 amino acids long. This CDR3 is CASILYGTSGVGSP.

This sequence joins TRBV7-2 and TRBJ2-5, with 8 bases that match TRBD1. Trimming removed 5 bases from V and 5 bases from J; junction bases left unmatched: 10. The germline CDR1 and CDR2 sequences are SGHTA and FQGNSA. CDR3 length equals 15 residues. The CDR3 DNA reads as TGTGCCAGCAGCCCCCGGACAGGGTTAGAGGAGACCCAGTACTTC. Amino acid sequence: CASSPRTGLEETQYF. Based on the CDR3 plus reference TRBV7-2 and TRBJ2-5, the full variable domain is GAGVSQSPSNKVTEKGKDVELRCDPISGHTALYWYRQSLGQGLEFLIYFQGNSAPDKSGLPSDRFSAERTGGSVSTLTIQRTQQEDSAVYLCASSPRTGLEETQYFGPGTRLLVL.

The J gene is TRBJ1-1, the V gene TRBV10-2; 7 nucleotides line up with TRBD1. The CDR3 sequence is 14 residues long. The V and J ends lost 6 bases and 1 base, in that order; junction bases with no gene match: 5. Germline CDR1 WSHSY, CDR2 SAAADI. The CDR3: CASRPQGWNTEAFF. For the CDR3, the DNA is TGCGCCAGCAGACCACAGGGGTGGAACACTGAAGCTTTCTTT.

This clone was detected only once. V and J are TRBV6-1 and TRBJ2-7; tentative D call: TRBD1 (6 bases). Germline V gene sequence: CDR1 MNHNS, CDR2 SASEGT. Deletions cut 6 bases from V and 3 bases from J, with 15 bases between. The CDR3 contains 14 residues. The CDR3, as DNA: TGTGCCAGCAGGGGGGCCCGCGTGGACTACGAGCAGTACTTC. This sequence encodes CASRGARVDYEQYF.

The CDR3: CASSPRTGGLFF. The CDR3 DNA reads TGTGCCAGCAGCCCCCGGACAGGGGGCCTGTTCTTC. The V and J genes are TRBV7-8 and TRBJ2-1, with 11 bases aligning to TRBD1. V shed 5 bases and J 15 bases; nucleotides not matched to a gene: 6. This CDR3 has 12 amino acids. CDR1 and CDR2 from the germline V gene are SGHVS and FQNEAQ.

The chain has TRBV5-1 and TRBJ2-3; unclear D gene. Germline CDR1 and CDR2: SGHRS and YFSETQ. V was clipped by 0 bases and J by 3 bases, with 14 bases between them. The CDR3 spans 16 residues. CDR3 residues: CASSLETFSLTDTQYF. The DNA of the CDR3 is TGCGCCAGCAGCTTGGAGACATTTAGTCTTACAGATACGCAGTATTTT. Full variable domain (rest looked up from reference TRBV5-1 and TRBJ2-3): KAGVTQTPRYLIKTRGQQVTLSCSPISGHRSVSWYQQTPGQGLQFLFEYFSETQRNKGNFPGRFSGRQFSNSRSEMNVSTLELGDSALYLCASSLETFSLTDTQYFGPGTRLTVL.

This chain links TRBV14 with TRBJ2-7, with a tentative D call TRBD1 (6 bases). CDR1 and CDR2 from the germline V gene are SGHDN and FVKESK. CDR3 length: 14 residues. V was shortened by 4 bases and J by 6 bases, with 16 bases between the two germline ends. CDR3 DNA sequence: TGTGCCAGCAGCCCGCGGTTTGGGGGCGCCGAGCAGTACTTC. This codes for CASSPRFGGAEQYF.

The gene calls are TRBV28 and TRBJ1-1; 8 bases are shared with TRBD1. The CDR3 loop spans 14 amino acids. Germline CDR1 reads MDHEN; CDR2 reads SYDVKM. J gave up 5 bases and V 1 base, and 3 bases lay outside the gene matches. For the CDR3, the DNA is TGTGCCAGCAGTTTATTCCAGGGGGCGACTGAAGCTTTCTTT. It yields the protein CASSLFQGATEAFF.

The chain uses TRBV19 and TRBJ1-1; possibly TRBD1 for D (5 bases). Germline CDR1 reads LNHDA; CDR2 reads SQIVND (reference sequence). The V end lost 1 base, the J end lost 4 bases, and 13 bases lay between the germline ends. This CDR3 region has 15 residues. The CDR3 reads CASSIVGIQGTEAFF. DNA for the CDR3: TGTGCCAGTAGTATAGTAGGCATCCAGGGCACTGAAGCTTTCTTT.

CDR3 sequence (DNA): TGCAGCGTCTCTGGGGCAGAGCAGTACTTC. It encodes CSVSGAEQYF. The rearrangement links TRBV29-1 to TRBJ2-7; D is possibly TRBD1 (5 bases). V was pared by 6 bases and J by 7 bases, with 10 bases between. The CDR3 runs 10 residues. Germline loops: CDR1 SQVTM, CDR2 ANQGSEA.

CDR3 nucleotide sequence: TGTGCCAGCAGCCCTAACCGCCTAGCGGGGGAGAACACCGGGGAGCTGTTTTTT. Translation: CASSPNRLAGENTGELFF. This chain joins TRBV7-3 and TRBJ2-2, with TRBD2 identical over 10 bases. The CDR3 length is 18 residues. Per germline, CDR1 SGHTA and CDR2 FQGTGA. V was clipped by 5 bases and J by 1 base; unmatched bases: 10.

The V call is TRBV7-9, the J call TRBJ1-1, with D possibly being TRBD1 (6 bases). The CDR3 has 14 residues. The V end lost 5 bases, the J end lost 1 base, and 11 bases lay between the germline ends. Germline lookup yields CDR1 SEHNR and CDR2 FQNEAQ (reference sequence). The CDR3 protein is CASSPWDTNTEAFF. The CDR3 DNA is TGTGCCAGCAGCCCCTGGGACACGAACACTGAAGCTTTCTTT. Full variable domain (rest looked up from reference TRBV7-9 and TRBJ1-1): DTGVSQNPRHKITKRGQNVTFRCDPISEHNRLYWYRQTLGQGPEFLTYFQNEAQLEKSRLLSDRFSAERPKGSFSTLEIQRTEQGDSAMYLCASSPWDTNTEAFFGQGTRLTVV.

The V and J genes are TRBV5-1 and TRBJ2-6; a weak D match, TRBD1 (5 bases). With 4 bases removed from V and 0 bases from J, the gap between germline ends came to 11 bases. This CDR3 has 16 amino acids. The germline V gene encodes CDR1 SGHRS and CDR2 YFSETQ. The CDR3 sequence: CASSPDRDSGANVLTF. In DNA form, the CDR3 reads TGCGCCAGCAGCCCCGACAGAGACTCTGGGGCCAACGTCCTGACTTTC.

The rearrangement uses TRBV14 and TRBJ2-2, with 8 bases aligning to TRBD2. Unmatched junction bases numbered 4, after V lost 6 bases and J lost 1 base. Per the germline V gene, CDR1 is SGHDN and CDR2 is FVKESK. The CDR3 runs 15 residues. The CDR3 loop is CASSRTSGNTGELFF. The CDR3 coding sequence is TGTGCCAGCAGTCGAACTAGCGGGAACACCGGGGAGCTGTTTTTT.